This T cell receptor beta chain derives from a study of T cells expressing NK-cell markers. Study at large: Source material for TCR beta repertoires consisted of sorted CD3+CD56+NKG2C+, CD3+CD56+NKG2C- and CD3+CD56-NKG2C+ T cells. One of eight sequenced donors was HCMV-seronegative; the other seven were seropositive.

Germline V gene data show CDR1 as DFQATT and CDR2 as SNEGSKA (reference sequence). The CDR3 loop spans 15 amino acids. Comment on this clonotype: Its antigen is unidentified.

Whole-study findings and limits: Roughly six of the donors carried dominant NKG2C+ clonotypes that took up about 1.0-7.5% of their CD8+ T cells. Whether expanded NKG2C+ T cell clones were HCMV specific stayed uncertain.

TCRdb re-called the 5' RACE reads, yielding one record per CDR3 amino acid sequence without DNA. The sample includes about 300,000 distinct CDR3 sequences. V is TRBV20-1 and J is TRBJ2-1; absent DNA, TCRdb's TRBD1 call cannot be checked. Sequencing was carried out using blood T cells: a sorted CD56 or NKG2C T cell subset, CD4+ or CD8+ T cells, or bulk PBMC T cells (not recorded which). The TCR originated in a woman between 18 and 70 years old in good health. The CDR3 sequence is CSAKSPGPGNHEQFF.